The entry below gives a single T cell receptor (beta chain) sequence along with its context. The target antigen is unknown. The entry originates in a study of T cell responses to AZD1222 COVID-19 vaccine. General study points: Just a handful of AZD1222 recipients tested seropositive at baseline. Among vaccine-associated CD4 TCRs, coverage spanned spike, with dominance at 160-218 and 743-854. The study found Spike-specific TCR breadth and depth rose after two AZD1222 doses. It was only after the peak T cell response that any repertoires were sampled.

V lost 0 bases to trimming and J lost 0 bases, with 9 bases between them. Germline CDR1 and CDR2: SGHKS and YYEKEE (reference sequence). CDR3 size: 15 residues. Using immunoSEQ multiplex PCR, the repertoire was profiled, and TCRdb retains in-frame clones only, with some absent. The sample lists some 140,000 clones, about nine tenths occurring once. The clonotype originates from an adult in good health. The source material was peripheral blood, sampled on day 0 of AZD1222 vaccination. The chain carries TRBV5-5 and TRBJ1-1; D call uncertain. The chain's CDR3 is CASSLGPTMNTEAFF. The CDR3 coding sequence is TGTGCCAGCAGCTTGGGCCCGACAATGAACACTGAAGCTTTCTTT.